Presented here are 23 T cell receptor beta chains from one specimen sequenced in a study of blood T cell repertoires in COVID-19. Clones were read by immunoSEQ multiplex PCR, and TCRdb kept only the in-frame ones, dropping some. This table holds some 180,000 clones, over 70% found once. The sample was peripheral blood. The receptors were gathered from a woman aged 40 to 49 with COVID-19, enrolled during active disease.

This chain connects TRBV19 to TRBJ2-2, with 7 positions matching TRBD1. Germline V lookup: CDR1 LNHDA, CDR2 SQIVND (reference sequence). The CDR3 covers 14 residues. V lost 10 bases, J lost 4 bases, and 9 bases stayed unmatched. The CDR3 nucleotides are TGTGCCACTTCCCCGACAGGGTCCACCGGGGAGCTGTTTTTT. As protein: CATSPTGSTGELFF.

The chain couples TRBV6-5 to TRBJ1-1; no definite D call. Trimming cost V 0 bases and J 1 base, with 6 bases left between them. In germline, CDR1 is MNHEY, CDR2 SVGAGI. CDR3 length: 14 residues. The CDR3 here is CASSYSDTNTEAFF. DNA for the CDR3: TGTGCCAGCAGTTACTCCGACACGAACACTGAAGCTTTCTTT.

The J gene is TRBJ2-5, the V gene TRBV28; the D gene is possibly TRBD2 (6 bases). Trimming took off 2 bases at V and 5 bases at J, with 9 bases between the two ends. The CDR3 has 13 residues. CDR1 and CDR2 (germline): MDHEN, SYDVKM. The CDR3 DNA is TGTGCCAGCAGTTTAGACGGGGGTGAGACCCAGTACTTC. It encodes CASSLDGGETQYF.

This clone was seen more than once but under ten times. This chain joins TRBV5-1 and TRBJ2-1; the D gene is possibly TRBD1 (6 bases). The V and J ends lost 7 bases and 3 bases respectively, with 14 bases between them. This CDR3 spans 14 amino acids. Germline V gives CDR1 SGHRS, CDR2 YFSETQ. DNA for the CDR3: TGCGCCAGCGAACAGGGAACCCTCTACAATGAGCAGTTCTTC. Residues: CASEQGTLYNEQFF.

This clone appeared a single time. The chain uses TRBV10-3 and TRBJ1-1; D possibly corresponds to TRBD1 (5 bases). V was cut by 2 bases and J by 4 bases, with 8 bases left in between. The CDR3 consists of 13 residues. The germline V gene has CDR1 ENHRY and CDR2 SYGVKD. Here the CDR3 DNA reads TGTGCCATCAGTGAGGAAAGGGGCACTGAAGCTTTCTTT. Its translation: CAISEERGTEAFF.

The V and J genes are TRBV28 and TRBJ1-1; D is unclear. Germline loops: CDR1 MDHEN, CDR2 SYDVKM. V gave up 6 bases and J gave up 5 bases, with 13 bases separating them. The CDR3 has 13 amino acids. CDR3 sequence (DNA): TGTGCCAGCAGGGATCGGGTCCGGACTGAAGCTTTCTTT. It translates to CASRDRVRTEAFF. The whole variable domain, remainder taken from reference TRBV28 and TRBJ1-1, is DVKVTQSSRYLVKRTGEKVFLECVQDMDHENMFWYRQDPGLGLRLIYFSYDVKMKEKGDIPEGYSVSREKKERFSLILESASTNQTSMYLCASRDRVRTEAFFGQGTRLTVV.

The chain recombines TRBV5-4 with TRBJ2-7, with TRBD1 as a possible D gene (7 bases). The germline V gene encodes CDR1 SGHNT and CDR2 YYREEE (reference sequence). The CDR3 covers 16 residues. V lost 0 bases to trimming and J lost 0 bases, with 13 bases between them. CDR3 in amino acids: CASSLGQGGSSYEQYF. In DNA, the CDR3 is TGTGCCAGCAGCTTGGGACAGGGAGGTTCCTCCTACGAGCAGTACTTC.

This chain links TRBV2 with TRBJ1-6; TRBD1 is a possible D gene (5 bases). CDR3 size: 13 residues. Trimming took 8 bases from V and 5 from J, leaving 10 bases between them. Germline CDR1 reads SNHLY; CDR2 reads FYNNEI. CDR3 residues: CASQRGDNSPLHF. CDR3 DNA: TGTGCCAGCCAGCGGGGGGATAATTCACCCCTCCACTTT.

The genes are TRBV9 and TRBJ2-3; no clear D gene. Per germline, CDR1 SGDLS and CDR2 YYNGEE. This CDR3 is 13 amino acids long. Trimming shortened V by 5 bases and J by 2 bases, and 9 bases separated the two germline ends. Here the CDR3 reads CASRNTFTDTQYF. CDR3 DNA: TGTGCCAGCAGAAACACCTTCACAGATACGCAGTATTTT. The whole variable domain, filled in from reference TRBV9 and TRBJ2-3, reads DSGVTQTPKHLITATGQRVTLRCSPRSGDLSVYWYQQSLDQGLQFLIQYYNGEERAKGNILERFSAQQFPDLHSELNLSSLELGDSALYFCASRNTFTDTQYFGPGTRLTVL.

This rearrangement joins TRBV15 to TRBJ2-7, with unresolved D. V was shortened by 4 bases and J by 3 bases, with 13 bases between the two germline ends. Germline V gene sequence: CDR1 LNHNV, CDR2 YYDKDF (reference sequence). This CDR3 has 14 residues. The CDR3 DNA sequence: TGTGCCACCAGCACTCCCGAAGCCAACTACGAGCAGTACTTC. Translated: CATSTPEANYEQYF.

The genes are TRBV4-1 and TRBJ2-5, with D maybe TRBD2 (6 bases). The CDR3 loop spans 15 amino acids. Germline V gives CDR1 MGHRA, CDR2 YSYEKL. Trimming left V 1 base short and J 0 bases short, with 9 bases between. This CDR3 reads CASSQGLDYQETQYF. The CDR3 DNA reads TGCGCCAGCAGCCAAGGACTAGACTACCAAGAGACCCAGTACTTC.

This clone was detected once. V usage is TRBV5-1 and J usage is TRBJ1-1; D perhaps matches TRBD1 (5 bases). Germline-derived CDR1 and CDR2 are SGHRS and YFSETQ. Trimming removed 0 bases at V and 3 bases at J, with 15 bases between. This CDR3 region has 16 residues. CDR3 bases: TGCGCCAGCAGCTTGGACGTACAGGTTGGGGACACTGAAGCTTTCTTT. Protein: CASSLDVQVGDTEAFF.

The chain has TRBV11-2 and TRBJ2-3; weak D call: TRBD1 (6 bases). V lost 4 bases to trimming and J lost 4 bases, with 15 bases between them. From germline, CDR1 is SGHAT and CDR2 FQNNGV. The CDR3 runs to 15 residues. CDR3 sequence reads: CASSSGVWIPDTQYF. The CDR3 DNA follows: TGTGCCAGCAGCTCAGGGGTCTGGATACCAGATACGCAGTATTTT.

The chain's CDR3 is CASSHDRGSSYNEQFF. DNA of the CDR3: TGTGCCAGCAGCCACGACAGGGGAAGCTCCTACAATGAGCAGTTCTTC. The rearrangement uses TRBV11-3 and TRBJ2-1; TRBD1 matches 8 bases. V dropped 5 bases and J dropped 0; count of bases not matched to a gene: 6. CDR1 and CDR2 (germline): SGHNT, YENEEA. This CDR3 has 16 amino acids.

This chain joins TRBV9 and TRBJ1-3; TRBD1 might be the D (5 bases). Germline V gene data show CDR1 as SGDLS and CDR2 as YYNGEE. V lost 0 bases to trimming and J lost 2 bases, with 15 bases between them. The CDR3 runs 17 residues. CDR3: CASSVGGSPSPGNTIYF. Written as DNA, the CDR3 is TGTGCCAGCAGCGTAGGGGGCAGCCCCTCCCCTGGAAACACCATATATTTT.

The CDR3 sequence: CASSLEPLTLMTGPQETQYF. CDR3 sequence (DNA): TGTGCCAGCAGCCTGGAACCCCTTACTTTGATGACAGGGCCGCAAGAGACCCAGTACTTC. This chain connects TRBV5-4 to TRBJ2-5, with TRBD1 matching over 7 bases. Unmatched junction bases numbered 23, after V lost 4 bases and J lost 2 bases. Germline V CDR1 and CDR2: SGHNT, YYREEE (reference sequence). The CDR3 extends over 20 amino acids.

Comments on this clone: Other DNA sequences in the same sample also yield this CDR3. The rearrangement joins TRBV12-3 or TRBV12-4 to TRBJ2-1; D might be TRBD2 (6 bases). The CDR3 has 12 residues. Trimming took 3 bases from V and 7 from J, leaving 7 bases between them. CDR3 coding DNA: TGTGCCAGCAGTTTTGGGGGGAATGAGCAGTTCTTC. Translated: CASSFGGNEQFF.

The rearrangement uses TRBV7-3 and TRBJ2-3; no clear D gene. There are 12 residues in the CDR3. Trimming removed 4 bases at V and 4 bases at J, with 6 bases between. CDR1 SGHTA and CDR2 FQGTGA come from the germline V gene. CDR3 DNA sequence: TGTGCCAGCAGCTCCGGTTCAGATACGCAGTATTTT. It yields the protein CASSSGSDTQYF.

The chain combines TRBV7-6 with TRBJ2-1; the D is unclear. The V end was cut by 4 bases, the J end by 0 bases, with 13 bases between. Germline-derived CDR1 and CDR2 are SGHVS and FNYEAQ. CDR3 length: 16 residues. The DNA for the CDR3 is TGTGCCAGCAGCTACCTAACCCCGAGCTCCTACAATGAGCAGTTCTTC. Translated, it gives CASSYLTPSSYNEQFF. The variable domain in full, completed from reference TRBV7-6 and TRBJ2-1, reads GAGVSQSPRYKVTKRGQDVALRCDPISGHVSLYWYRQALGQGPEFLTYFNYEAQQDKSGLPNDRFSAERPEGSISTLTIQRTEQRDSAMYRCASSYLTPSSYNEQFFGPGTRLTVL.

The chain recombines TRBV7-9 with TRBJ2-5; 13 nucleotides match TRBD2. V trimming: 5 bases; J trimming: 5 bases; junction bases outside the gene matches: 2. The CDR3 is 14 amino acids. From germline, CDR1 is SEHNR and CDR2 FQNEAQ (reference sequence). CDR3 amino acids: CASSPTSGRETQYF. DNA for the CDR3: TGTGCCAGCAGCCCGACTAGCGGGAGGGAGACCCAGTACTTC.

V gene TRBV5-1 combines with J gene TRBJ1-4, with 7 bases aligning to TRBD1. CDR3 length: 15 amino acids. J lost 5 bases, V lost 2 bases, and 6 bases had no gene match. Germline CDR1 and CDR2: SGHRS and YFSETQ. Here the CDR3 DNA reads TGCGCCAGCAGCTTAGGGACAGCTTACAATGAAAAACTGTTTTTT. Its protein is CASSLGTAYNEKLFF.

A remark on this clone: A much bigger clone sits one base away, suggesting this may be a read error. Written as DNA, the CDR3 is TGTGCCACCCGGGACAGGTCCTACGAGCAGTACTTC. It codes for CATRDRSYEQYF. The J gene is TRBJ2-7, the V gene TRBV19; 8 bases align to TRBD1. The CDR3 loop spans 12 amino acids. With V trimmed by 10 bases and J by 1 base, 3 bases remained unmatched. CDR1 and CDR2 (germline): LNHDA, SQIVND (reference sequence). The full variable domain, rest sourced from reference TRBV19 and TRBJ2-7, is DGGITQSPKYLFRKEGQNVTLSCEQNLNHDAMYWYRQDPGQGLRLIYYSQIVNDFQKGDIAEGYSVSREKKESFPLTVTSAQKNPTAFYLCATRDRSYEQYFGPGTRLTVT.

The chain recombines TRBV6-1 with TRBJ1-6; D gene ambiguous. CDR3 length: 13 residues. Germline V CDR1 and CDR2: MNHNS, SASEGT. V was trimmed by 6 bases and J by 5 bases, leaving 8 bases between them. CDR3 DNA sequence: TGTGCCAGCAGCCCCACGGATAATTCACCCCTCCACTTT. It translates to CASSPTDNSPLHF.